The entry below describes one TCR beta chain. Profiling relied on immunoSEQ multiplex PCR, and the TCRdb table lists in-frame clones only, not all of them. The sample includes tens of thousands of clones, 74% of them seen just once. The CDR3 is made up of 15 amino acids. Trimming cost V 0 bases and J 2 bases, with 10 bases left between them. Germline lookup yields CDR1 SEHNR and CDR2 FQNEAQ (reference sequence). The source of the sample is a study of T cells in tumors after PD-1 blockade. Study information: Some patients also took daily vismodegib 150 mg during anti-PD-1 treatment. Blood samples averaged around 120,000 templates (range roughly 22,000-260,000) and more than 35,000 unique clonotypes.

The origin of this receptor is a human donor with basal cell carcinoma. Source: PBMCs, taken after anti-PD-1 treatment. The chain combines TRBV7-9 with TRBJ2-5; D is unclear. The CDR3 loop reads CASSLASLGQETQYF. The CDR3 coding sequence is TGTGCCAGCAGCTTAGCGAGTCTAGGACAAGAGACCCAGTACTTC.